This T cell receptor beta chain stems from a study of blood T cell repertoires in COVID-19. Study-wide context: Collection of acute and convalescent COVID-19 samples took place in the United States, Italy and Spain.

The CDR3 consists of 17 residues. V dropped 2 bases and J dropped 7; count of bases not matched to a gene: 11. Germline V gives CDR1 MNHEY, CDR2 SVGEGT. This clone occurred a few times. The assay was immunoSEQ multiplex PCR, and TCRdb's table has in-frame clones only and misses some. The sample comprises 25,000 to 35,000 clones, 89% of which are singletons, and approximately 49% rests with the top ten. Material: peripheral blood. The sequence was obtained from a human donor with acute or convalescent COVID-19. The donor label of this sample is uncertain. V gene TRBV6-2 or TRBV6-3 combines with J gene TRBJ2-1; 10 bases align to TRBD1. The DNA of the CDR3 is TGTGCCAGCAGTTACCAGCCCGGGACAGGGGATTGGAATGAGCAGTTCTTC. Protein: CASSYQPGTGDWNEQFF.